This TCR beta chain was observed in a study of response to subunit inactivated influenza vaccine. Study-wide results and limits: Few new T cells, the authors suggested, are recruited by each seasonal influenza vaccination.

Each CDR3 protein is one row after TCRdb ran MiXCR on the RT-PCR reads. The sample includes about 700,000 distinct CDR3 sequences, more than 11% seen only once; the top ten take 6% to 8%. Germline CDR1 SGHRS, CDR2 YFSETQ. The CDR3 extends over 12 amino acids. Trimming took 5 bases from V and 4 from J, leaving 9 bases between them. Of note for this clonotype: What it recognizes is unknown.

This receptor was identified in a man in his fifties who received an inactivated influenza vaccine. Here the sequenced sample was PBMCs from blood, taken about 14 days before vaccination. The chain has TRBV5-1 and TRBJ2-5; no firm D call. The CDR3 DNA reads TGCGCCAGCAGGGTCGGTGTAGAGACCCAGTACTTC. This encodes CASRVGVETQYF.